This T cell receptor beta chain comes out of a study of neurological immune-mediated disorders. At least ten counts were recorded for this clonotype. TCRdb analysed the 5' RACE reads with MiXCR anew, one entry per CDR3 protein. Of about 48,000 distinct CDR3 sequences in the sample, roughly 24% were seen once. The V end was cut by 7 bases, the J end by 3 bases, with 21 bases between. CDR3 length equals 15 residues. Per the germline V gene, CDR1 is DFQATT and CDR2 is SNEGSKA (reference sequence). This receptor was identified in a woman in her sixties or seventies in good health. V gene TRBV20-1 combines with J gene TRBJ1-1; D perhaps matches TRBD1 (6 bases). Sequencing used PBMCs. The CDR3 DNA sequence: TGCAGTGGGGGAAGTGGGGGGGCTGTGGACACTGAAGCTTTCTTT. Translating it yields CSGGSGGAVDTEAFF.